This T cell receptor (beta chain) was retrieved from a study of T cells in localized non-small cell lung cancer. In the case of this clone: Its antigen is unknown.

Study-wide points: There was higher T cell clonality in uninvolved adjacent lung than in tumor, and it was highest there. In adjacent lung, a median roughly 60 of the top 100 tumor clones were found.

Measured with immunoSEQ multiplex PCR; TCRdb has only the in-frame clones, and not every one. The table records around 80,000 clones, over 60% of them present only once. This material consisted of PBMCs, taken before any cancer treatment. This TCR derives from a man aged 40 to 75 with stage II squamous cell lung carcinoma.

CDR3 sequence: CASSQELTERYGYTF. DNA for the CDR3: TGTGCCAGCAGCCAAGAATTGACAGAGAGATATGGCTACACCTTC. The chain has TRBV4-2 and TRBJ1-2; D perhaps matches TRBD1 (5 bases). V was clipped by 0 bases and J by 5 bases, with 13 bases between them. The germline gives CDR1 LGHNA, CDR2 YNFKEQ. This CDR3 contains 15 residues.